These 27 T cell receptor beta chains share one sample of origin, sequenced in a study of blood T cell repertoires in COVID-19. The method was immunoSEQ multiplex PCR; TCRdb's version includes in-frame clones alone and lacks a portion of them. The sample has some 400,000 clones, roughly 90% seen once. Sequencing input: PBMCs or T cells enriched from blood (not recorded which). The receptors shown here come from a woman aged 30 to 39 who had recovered from COVID-19.

The CDR3, as DNA: TGTGCCAGCCGAGGGGGCTCCTACAATGAGCAGTTCTTC. It codes for CASRGGSYNEQFF. J is TRBJ2-1 and V is TRBV9, with D maybe TRBD1 (6 bases). In germline, CDR1 is SGDLS, CDR2 YYNGEE. The CDR3 length is 13 residues. Between the trimmed V and J ends, which lost 7 bases and 0 bases, there was a span of 8 bases.

The chain links TRBV6-5 to TRBJ1-2; 7 nucleotides line up with TRBD1. This CDR3 region has 14 residues. V trimming: 0 bases; J trimming: 8 bases; junction bases outside the gene matches: 6. The germline V gene encodes CDR1 MNHEY and CDR2 SVGAGI. Written as DNA, the CDR3 is TGTGCCAGCAGTTACTCGGGCAGGGGGATCGGCTACACCTTC. This gives the protein CASSYSGRGIGYTF.

The chain recombines TRBV10-1 with TRBJ2-1; 12 nucleotides agree with TRBD2. V was pared by 2 bases and J by 6 bases, with 2 bases of the junction left unmatched. The CDR3 spans 15 residues. CDR1 and CDR2 (germline): WNHNN, SYGVQD (reference sequence). The CDR3 is CASSEGLAGFNEQFF. The DNA for the CDR3 is TGCGCCAGCAGTGAGGGACTAGCGGGATTCAATGAGCAGTTCTTC.

The V call is TRBV9, the J call TRBJ2-1; maybe TRBD2 (5 bases). The V gene lost 2 bases and the J gene lost 9 bases, with 6 bases spanning the gap. Germline V gene sequence: CDR1 SGDLS, CDR2 YYNGEE. The CDR3 length is 11 residues. CDR3 protein: CASSVSGEQFF. Here the CDR3 DNA reads TGTGCCAGCAGCGTCAGCGGTGAGCAGTTCTTC.

This chain joins TRBV2 and TRBJ1-2; the match to TRBD1 covers 7 bases. CDR1 SNHLY and CDR2 FYNNEI come from the germline V gene. With V trimmed by 5 bases and J by 6 bases, 6 bases remained unmatched. The CDR3 extends over 13 amino acids. The CDR3 spells CASSLTGSDGYTF. In DNA, the CDR3 is TGTGCCAGCAGTTTGACAGGGAGTGATGGCTACACCTTC.

This clone occurred a few times. The rearrangement links TRBV15 to TRBJ2-1, with 7 bases lining up with TRBD2. This CDR3 is built from 15 residues. V was clipped by 2 bases and J by 4 bases; unmatched bases: 5. From germline, CDR1 is LNHNV and CDR2 YYDKDF (reference sequence). Here the CDR3 DNA reads TGTGCCACCAGCAGATCGCTAGCGGTTTACAATGAGCAGTTCTTC. As protein: CATSRSLAVYNEQFF.

The V gene is TRBV6-2 or TRBV6-3, the J gene TRBJ2-7; no clear D. Germline V gene lookup returns CDR1 MNHEY and CDR2 SVGEGT. Trimming took off 0 bases at V and 0 bases at J, with 9 bases between the two ends. The CDR3 spans 15 residues. In nucleotides, the CDR3 is TGTGCCAGCAGTTACTCGTATAGAGACTCCTACGAGCAGTACTTC. Translated, it gives CASSYSYRDSYEQYF.

The CDR3 DNA is TGTGCCAGCAGTTTCGGCGGGCCTACCGGGGAGCTGTTTTTT. As protein: CASSFGGPTGELFF. This rearrangement joins TRBV28 to TRBJ2-2, with D perhaps TRBD2 (5 bases). The CDR3 is made up of 14 amino acids. V was shortened by 3 bases and J by 5 bases, with 10 bases between the two germline ends. Germline assignment: CDR1 MDHEN and CDR2 SYDVKM.

The chain carries TRBV19 and TRBJ2-2; TRBD2 agrees at 11 bases. Germline V gives CDR1 LNHDA, CDR2 SQIVND (reference sequence). This CDR3 region has 17 residues. V lost 6 bases to trimming and J lost 5 bases; unmatched junction nucleotides: 11. CDR3 loop: CASSLIAGGPRTGELFF. Here the CDR3 DNA reads TGTGCCAGTAGCCTTATAGCGGGAGGGCCAAGAACCGGGGAGCTGTTTTTT.

The chain joins TRBV29-1 to TRBJ2-1, with D possibly matching TRBD2 (6 bases). This CDR3 is 13 amino acids long. With 7 bases removed from V and 2 bases from J, the gap between germline ends came to 12 bases. Germline V CDR1 and CDR2: SQVTM, ANQGSEA. The CDR3 sequence is CSGWDSPYNEQFF. Here the CDR3 DNA reads TGCAGCGGATGGGACTCCCCCTACAATGAGCAGTTCTTC.

The CDR3 spells CASSPTPGQRIYEQYF. The CDR3 nucleotides are TGTGCCAGCAGCCCTACCCCGGGACAGAGAATCTACGAGCAGTACTTC. This chain links TRBV5-8 with TRBJ2-7; 7 nucleotides line up with TRBD1. Germline-derived CDR1 and CDR2 are SGHTS and YDEGEE. The CDR3 loop spans 16 amino acids. J was trimmed by 3 bases and V by 4 bases; bases with no gene match: 13.

The CDR3 region is CAWTGVIDSPLHF. The CDR3 region has the DNA TGTGCCTGGACAGGGGTTATCGATTCACCCCTCCACTTT. This chain connects TRBV30 to TRBJ1-6; a possible D gene is TRBD1 (6 bases). The V and J ends lost 4 bases and 8 bases respectively, with 12 bases between them. CDR3 length equals 13 residues. CDR1 is GTSNPN and CDR2 is SVGIG in the germline V gene (reference sequence).

The chain links TRBV6-5 to TRBJ2-1, with a possible D match to TRBD2 (7 bases). Germline assignment: CDR1 MNHEY and CDR2 SVGAGI. Trimming removed 0 bases at V and 7 bases at J, with 13 bases between. This CDR3 has 15 residues. As DNA, the CDR3 is TGTGCCAGCAGTTACTCGGGGGGGGCCTGGAATGAGCAGTTCTTC. Translation: CASSYSGGAWNEQFF.

The genes are TRBV4-3 and TRBJ2-1; tentatively, D is TRBD1 (5 bases). The germline V gene encodes CDR1 LGHNA and CDR2 YSLEER. This CDR3 spans 13 amino acids. Trimming took 1 base from V and 10 from J, leaving 11 bases between them. CDR3 in DNA: TGCGCCAGCAGCCAAGTAAGGGGTTGGGAGCAGTTCTTC. Residues: CASSQVRGWEQFF.

This chain uses TRBV28 with TRBJ1-6; possibly TRBD1 for D (5 bases). The CDR3 contains 18 residues. V was clipped by 3 bases and J by 1 base, with 16 bases between them. Germline CDR1 reads MDHEN; CDR2 reads SYDVKM. CDR3 sequence: CASSFSQRQLSYNSPLHF. Here the CDR3 DNA reads TGTGCCAGCAGTTTCTCTCAAAGACAGTTATCCTATAATTCACCCCTCCACTTT.

V gene TRBV12-3 or TRBV12-4 combines with J gene TRBJ1-4, with 7 bases lining up with TRBD1. The CDR3 length is 12 residues. V lost 8 bases, J lost 8 bases, and 5 bases stayed unmatched. The CDR3 DNA follows: TGTGCCAGCCGGAAAGGGGGCGAAAAACTGTTTTTT. As protein: CASRKGGEKLFF.

The chain has TRBV4-3 and TRBJ1-2, with D perhaps TRBD1 (5 bases). CDR1 and CDR2 (germline): LGHNA, YSLEER. This CDR3 comprises 15 residues. V was clipped by 1 base and J by 4 bases, with 13 bases between them. The CDR3: CASSQGRGAGYGYTF. DNA of the CDR3: TGCGCCAGCAGCCAAGGGAGGGGCGCGGGCTATGGCTACACCTTC.

The chain couples TRBV6-5 to TRBJ2-7, with TRBD1 as a possible D gene (5 bases). CDR3 length: 14 amino acids. The V end was cut by 2 bases, the J end by 0 bases, with 8 bases between. From germline, CDR1 is MNHEY and CDR2 SVGAGI. The CDR3 loop is CASSYDQGSYEQYF. Written as DNA, the CDR3 is TGTGCCAGCAGTTACGATCAGGGCTCCTACGAGCAGTACTTC.

This clone has more than one count but fewer than ten. The chain uses TRBV2 and TRBJ2-7, with a possible D match to TRBD2 (6 bases). The germline V gene encodes CDR1 SNHLY and CDR2 FYNNEI. The length of the CDR3 is 14 residues. V lost 6 bases and J 2 bases, leaving 14 bases between the germline ends. The CDR3 reads CASRGGSKAYEQYF. CDR3 DNA sequence: TGTGCCAGCAGGGGAGGATCGAAGGCCTACGAGCAGTACTTC.

V usage is TRBV12-3 or TRBV12-4 and J usage is TRBJ2-5; TRBD1 might be the D (6 bases). The CDR3 has 13 residues. Trimming took 6 bases from V and 1 from J, leaving 9 bases between them. Here the CDR3 DNA reads TGTGCCAGCAGAGAGACAGGCCAAGAGACCCAGTACTTC. This translates into CASRETGQETQYF.

The chain has TRBV4-2 and TRBJ1-5; 9 bases agree with TRBD1. Germline V gives CDR1 LGHNA, CDR2 YNFKEQ. J gave up 5 bases and V 0 bases, and 2 bases lay outside the gene matches. This CDR3 spans 15 amino acids. CDR3 in amino acids: CASSQEGDRDQPQHF. For the CDR3, the DNA is TGTGCCAGCAGCCAAGAGGGGGACAGGGATCAGCCCCAGCATTTT.

The chain combines TRBV10-3 with TRBJ2-5; maybe TRBD2 (5 bases). CDR1 is ENHRY and CDR2 is SYGVKD in the germline V gene. V lost 10 bases and J 2 bases, leaving 14 bases between the germline ends. The CDR3 is made up of 13 amino acids. The CDR3 DNA sequence: TGTGCCAACCAACTAAGACTACAAGAGACCCAGTACTTC. This sequence encodes CANQLRLQETQYF.

The chain uses TRBV30 and TRBJ1-1; D call uncertain. The germline V and J ends were trimmed by 3 bases and 4 bases, with 6 bases remaining between them. The CDR3 is made up of 11 amino acids. Germline assignment: CDR1 GTSNPN and CDR2 SVGIG (reference sequence). CDR3 in amino acids: CAWSRSTEAFF. Here the CDR3 DNA reads TGTGCCTGGAGCCGTAGCACTGAAGCTTTCTTT.

CDR3 protein: CATSVPQKRKGAEGYTF. In DNA form, the CDR3 reads TGTGCCACCAGTGTTCCCCAAAAGAGGAAGGGGGCGGAGGGCTACACCTTC. V gene TRBV24-1 combines with J gene TRBJ1-2; 7 positions match TRBD1. This CDR3 comprises 17 residues. CDR1 and CDR2 (germline): KGHDR, SFDVKD. V lost 5 bases and J lost 8; bases outside the gene matches: 19.

The chain employs TRBV6-4 and TRBJ1-1; D call uncertain. This CDR3 is built from 13 residues. Trimming shortened V by 6 bases and J by 0 bases, and 8 bases separated the two germline ends. Germline V gene sequence: CDR1 MRHNA, CDR2 SNTAGT. The CDR3 nucleotides read TGTGCCAGCAGACTCCGGGTGAACACTGAAGCTTTCTTT. It is translated as CASRLRVNTEAFF.

The chain combines TRBV29-1 with TRBJ2-1; TRBD2 agrees at 8 bases. The CDR3 runs to 15 residues. The J segment lost 4 bases and the V segment lost 5 bases, leaving 10 bases of the junction unmatched. Germline assignment: CDR1 SQVTM and CDR2 ANQGSEA. CDR3 protein: CSVPPPGGPYNEQFF. The DNA for the CDR3 is TGCAGCGTTCCCCCCCCGGGAGGGCCGTACAATGAGCAGTTCTTC.

V and J are TRBV4-1 and TRBJ1-1, with D possibly matching TRBD1 (6 bases). Germline V gene data show CDR1 as MGHRA and CDR2 as YSYEKL. CDR3 size: 13 residues. The V end was cut by 5 bases, the J end by 1 base, with 8 bases between. The CDR3 DNA follows: TGCGCCAGCAGCTCACAGGGGAACACTGAAGCTTTCTTT. Its translation is CASSSQGNTEAFF.